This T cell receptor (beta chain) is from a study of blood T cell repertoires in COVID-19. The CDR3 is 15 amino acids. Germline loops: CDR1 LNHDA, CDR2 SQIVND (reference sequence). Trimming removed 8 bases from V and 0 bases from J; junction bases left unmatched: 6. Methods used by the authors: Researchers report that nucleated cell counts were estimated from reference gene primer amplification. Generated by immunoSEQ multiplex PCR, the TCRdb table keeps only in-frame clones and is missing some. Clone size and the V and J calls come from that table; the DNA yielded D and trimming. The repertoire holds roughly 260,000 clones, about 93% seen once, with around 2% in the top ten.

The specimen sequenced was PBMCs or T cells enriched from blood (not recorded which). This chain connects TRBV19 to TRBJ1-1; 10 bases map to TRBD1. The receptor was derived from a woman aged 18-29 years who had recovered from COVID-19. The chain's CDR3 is CASYGQGGMNTEAFF. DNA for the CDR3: TGTGCCAGTTACGGACAGGGGGGGATGAACACTGAAGCTTTCTTT.